Listed below are T cell receptor beta chains from one sample, sequenced in a study of OX40 agonist ivuxolimab in advanced cancers. The protocol was immunoSEQ multiplex PCR, while the TCRdb copy is restricted to in-frame clones and leaves out a portion. This sample yields approximately 90,000 clones, of which 80% to 90% are seen a single time; around 0.85% belongs to the top ten. The specimen comprised CD4+ or CD8+ T cells sorted from blood, sampled in a trial of the OX40 agonist ivuxolimab. These receptor sequences come from an adult with an advanced solid tumor such as melanoma, head and neck, liver or kidney cancer. Both conserved end residues are part of each CDR3. Each record gives: clone size, J gene, D gene, CDR3 length, V gene, CDR3 protein, CDR3 DNA. A D gene is named only where the DNA matches it firmly. Not every row has a clone size; where given, it reads once, few, many or a size class.

size: few; J: TRBJ1-5; D: NA; length: 13; V: TRBV10-3; CDR3: CAIGRDKGQPQHF; DNA: TGTGCCATCGGCCGGGACAAAGGGCAGCCCCAGCATTTT
size: NA; J: TRBJ2-2; D: NA; length: 14; V: TRBV7-9; CDR3: CASSLGDSTGELFF; DNA: TGTGCCAGCAGCTTAGGGGATTCCACCGGGGAGCTGTTTTTT
size: NA; J: TRBJ2-1; D: NA; length: 13; V: TRBV6-5; CDR3: CASSSFSYNEQFF; DNA: TGTGCCAGCAGTTCGTTCTCCTACAATGAGCAGTTCTTC
size: NA; J: TRBJ1-4; D: NA; length: 16; V: TRBV4-3; CDR3: CASSQNRDGTNEKLFF; DNA: TGCGCCAGCAGCCAGAACCGGGACGGCACAAATGAAAAACTGTTTTTT
size: NA; J: TRBJ1-1; D: NA; length: 11; V: TRBV6-6; CDR3: CAGRGATEAFF; DNA: TGTGCCGGCAGGGGCGCAACTGAAGCTTTCTTT
size: NA; J: TRBJ2-3; D: TRBD2; length: 14; V: TRBV28; CDR3: CASSLSGGTDTQYF; DNA: TGTGCCAGCAGTCTCAGCGGGGGCACAGATACGCAGTATTTT
size: NA; J: TRBJ2-5; D: TRBD2; length: 16; V: TRBV7-8; CDR3: CASSWGTSGSQETQYF; DNA: TGTGCCAGCAGCTGGGGGACTAGCGGGAGTCAAGAGACCCAGTACTTC
size: NA; J: TRBJ1-2; D: NA; length: 14; V: TRBV28; CDR3: CASSDQGLNYGYTF; DNA: TGTGCCAGCAGCGATCAGGGTCTCAACTATGGCTACACCTTC
size: few; J: TRBJ2-1; D: NA; length: 13; V: TRBV29-1; CDR3: CSVVSWETNEQFF; DNA: TGCAGCGTTGTTAGTTGGGAGACAAATGAGCAGTTCTTC
size: NA; J: TRBJ2-5; D: TRBD2; length: 15; V: TRBV5-1; CDR3: CASSLAGALGGAQYF; DNA: TGCGCCAGCAGTCTAGCGGGGGCTCTCGGCGGGGCCCAGTACTTC
size: few; J: TRBJ1-6; D: NA; length: 14; V: TRBV28; CDR3: CASSIGRGRSPLHF; DNA: TGTGCCAGCAGTATCGGCAGGGGCCGATCACCCCTCCACTTT
size: NA; J: TRBJ2-3; D: TRBD1; length: 13; V: TRBV6-1; CDR3: CASTRQGEDTQYF; DNA: TGTGCCAGCACCAGACAGGGGGAAGATACGCAGTATTTT
size: NA; J: TRBJ2-5; D: TRBD1; length: 16; V: TRBV28; CDR3: CASSDLDRGLQETQYF; DNA: TGTGCCAGCAGTGATTTGGACAGGGGCCTCCAAGAGACCCAGTACTTC
size: NA; J: TRBJ2-1; D: TRBD1; length: 16; V: TRBV7-9; CDR3: CASSRGDRGSYNEQFF; DNA: TGTGCCAGCAGCCGCGGGGACAGGGGGTCCTACAATGAGCAGTTCTTC
size: NA; J: TRBJ1-5; D: TRBD1; length: 15; V: TRBV30; CDR3: CAWSADRGFNQPQHF; DNA: TGTGCCTGGAGTGCGGACAGGGGATTCAATCAGCCCCAGCATTTT
size: NA; J: TRBJ2-2; D: NA; length: 12; V: TRBV18; CDR3: CASSPRGRELFF; DNA: TGTGCCAGCTCACCGCGAGGCCGGGAGCTGTTTTTT
size: NA; J: TRBJ2-5; D: TRBD1; length: 16; V: TRBV4-3; CDR3: CASSRTKDRGRETQYF; DNA: TGCGCCAGCAGTCGAACCAAGGACAGGGGGCGGGAGACCCAGTACTTC
size: NA; J: TRBJ1-6; D: NA; length: 12; V: TRBV28; CDR3: CASSIRDSPLHF; DNA: TGTGCCAGCAGTATCCGGGATTCACCCCTCCACTTT
size: NA; J: TRBJ2-7; D: TRBD1; length: 13; V: TRBV18; CDR3: CASSPLDRDEQYF; DNA: TGTGCCAGCTCACCACTGGACAGGGACGAGCAGTACTTC
size: NA; J: TRBJ1-4; D: NA; length: 12; V: TRBV25-1; CDR3: CASSGANEKLFF; DNA: TGTGCCAGCAGTGGGGCTAATGAAAAACTGTTTTTT
size: NA; J: TRBJ2-3; D: NA; length: 14; V: TRBV14; CDR3: CASGDTTSTDTQYF; DNA: TGTGCCAGCGGCGACACTACTAGCACAGATACGCAGTATTTT
size: NA; J: TRBJ1-5; D: NA; length: 10; V: TRBV28; CDR3: CASSFQPQHF; DNA: TGTGCCAGCAGTTTTCAGCCCCAGCATTTT
size: NA; J: TRBJ1-5; D: NA; length: 12; V: TRBV2; CDR3: CASNQPPQPQHF; DNA: TGTGCCAGCAATCAACCCCCGCAGCCCCAGCATTTT
size: NA; J: TRBJ1-1; D: NA; length: 13; V: TRBV18; CDR3: CASSPDTGTEAFF; DNA: TGTGCCAGCTCACCAGATACAGGCACTGAAGCTTTCTTT
size: NA; J: TRBJ2-5; D: NA; length: 13; V: TRBV5-6; CDR3: CASSLDPLETQYF; DNA: TGTGCCAGCAGCTTGGACCCCCTGGAGACCCAGTACTTC
size: NA; J: TRBJ2-5; D: TRBD2; length: 16; V: TRBV14; CDR3: CASSPIGGGKEETQYF; DNA: TGTGCCAGCAGCCCTATCGGCGGGGGGAAGGAAGAGACCCAGTACTTC
size: NA; J: TRBJ2-1; D: NA; length: 13; V: TRBV6-5; CDR3: CASSYGQYNEQFF; DNA: TGTGCCAGCAGTTACGGACAGTACAATGAGCAGTTCTTC
size: NA; J: TRBJ1-3; D: NA; length: 14; V: TRBV5-1; CDR3: CASSNRGSGNTIYF; DNA: TGCGCCAGCAGCAACCGAGGCTCTGGAAACACCATATATTTT
size: NA; J: TRBJ1-2; D: TRBD1; length: 14; V: TRBV28; CDR3: CASKQQGVNYGYTF; DNA: TGTGCCAGCAAGCAACAGGGGGTAAACTATGGCTACACCTTC
size: NA; J: TRBJ2-7; D: NA; length: 15; V: TRBV25-1; CDR3: CASSSSGVLKNEQYF; DNA: TGTGCCAGCAGTAGTAGTGGGGTTCTGAAGAACGAGCAGTACTTC
size: NA; J: TRBJ2-1; D: TRBD2; length: 15; V: TRBV7-2; CDR3: CASSLASGAYNEQFF; DNA: TGTGCCAGCAGCTTAGCCAGCGGGGCTTACAATGAGCAGTTCTTC
size: NA; J: TRBJ1-4; D: NA; length: 18; V: TRBV28; CDR3: CAIPSTTGTTATNEKLFF; DNA: TGTGCCATCCCTTCCACCACAGGCACTACTGCAACTAATGAAAAACTGTTTTTT
size: NA; J: TRBJ1-6; D: NA; length: 14; V: TRBV11-2; CDR3: CASSLKTLNSPLHF; DNA: TGTGCCAGCAGCTTAAAGACACTTAATTCACCCCTCCACTTT
size: NA; J: TRBJ2-7; D: TRBD2; length: 15; V: TRBV10-1; CDR3: CASSDSGGSSYEQYF; DNA: TGCGCCAGCAGTGATTCGGGGGGAAGCTCCTACGAGCAGTACTTC
size: once; J: TRBJ2-1; D: NA; length: 14; V: TRBV7-2; CDR3: CASSLDQGWDEQFF; DNA: TGTGCCAGCAGCTTAGATCAGGGTTGGGATGAGCAGTTCTTC
size: NA; J: TRBJ2-1; D: NA; length: 16; V: TRBV7-2; CDR3: CASSLSQAPSYNEQFF; DNA: TGTGCCAGCAGCCTATCTCAGGCCCCTTCCTACAATGAGCAGTTCTTC
size: NA; J: TRBJ2-3; D: NA; length: 15; V: TRBV5-8; CDR3: CASSLATASTDTQYF; DNA: TGTGCCAGCAGCTTGGCCACAGCTAGCACAGATACGCAGTATTTT
size: few; J: TRBJ1-1; D: NA; length: 16; V: TRBV6-5; CDR3: CASSYTGQRMNTEAFF; DNA: TGTGCCAGCAGTTACACCGGACAGCGCATGAACACTGAAGCTTTCTTT
size: NA; J: TRBJ1-1; D: NA; length: 12; V: TRBV19; CDR3: CASSLPLGEAFF; DNA: TGTGCCAGTAGTCTTCCCCTCGGGGAGGCTTTCTTT
size: NA; J: TRBJ1-4; D: NA; length: 14; V: TRBV19; CDR3: CASSFAGRDEKLFF; DNA: TGTGCCAGTAGTTTCGCGGGGCGCGATGAAAAACTGTTTTTT
size: NA; J: TRBJ1-3; D: NA; length: 14; V: TRBV11-3; CDR3: CASSSGDAGNTIYF; DNA: TGTGCCAGCAGCTCCGGCGACGCTGGAAACACCATATATTTT
size: NA; J: TRBJ2-3; D: NA; length: 15; V: TRBV5-1; CDR3: CASSSLGQGTDTQYF; DNA: TGCGCCAGCAGCTCCCTCGGGCAGGGAACAGATACGCAGTATTTT